Listed below are T cell receptor beta chains from one sample, sequenced in a study of blood T cell repertoires in COVID-19. The repertoire was sequenced with immunoSEQ multiplex PCR; TCRdb's copy has only in-frame clones and lacks some. Among roughly 58,000 clones listed, under 80% were seen once. Sequencing was done on a sample of PBMCs or T cells enriched from blood (not recorded which). Source of these receptors: a woman in her sixties or seventies who had been exposed to COVID-19. Each CDR3 is given with its conserved first and last residue. The order of the fields is J gene, clone size, V gene, D gene, CDR3 protein, CDR3 DNA. D genes are given only for firm matches. Clone size is stated in some rows and not others, as once, few, many or a class when expanded.

TRBJ2-7	.	TRBV7-9	TRBD2	CASSLGRFASGRYEQYF	TGTGCCAGCAGCTTAGGTCGTTTCGCTAGCGGGAGGTACGAGCAGTACTTC
TRBJ1-2	.	TRBV18	.	CASSLKGNYGYTF	TGTGCCAGCTCCCTGAAGGGGAACTATGGCTACACCTTC
TRBJ2-1	.	TRBV5-1	TRBD2	CASSLIRTSGIYNEQFF	TGCGCCAGCAGCTTAATACGGACTAGCGGGATTTACAATGAGCAGTTCTTC
TRBJ2-3	.	TRBV30	TRBD2	CAWNARGGSDTQYF	TGTGCCTGGAACGCGCGGGGGGGGTCGGATACGCAGTATTTT
TRBJ1-2	few	TRBV28	.	CASSPGIRYGYTF	TGTGCCAGCAGTCCAGGGATTCGCTATGGCTACACCTTC
TRBJ2-2	.	TRBV28	TRBD1	CASSLWVVRDRGSWELFF	TGTGCCAGCAGTTTATGGGTCGTCCGGGACAGGGGTAGCTGGGAGCTGTTTTTT
TRBJ2-4	.	TRBV3-1/TRBV3-2	TRBD2	CASSLQTAGGSGIQYF	TGTGCCAGCAGCCTACAAACAGCGGGGGGCTCGGGGATTCAGTACTTC
TRBJ1-3	.	TRBV14	.	CASSQDLGLSGNTIYF	TGTGCCAGCAGCCAAGATCTAGGCCTCTCTGGAAACACCATATATTTT
TRBJ1-1	.	TRBV11-2	TRBD1	CASSLGTANTEAFF	TGTGCCAGCAGCCTGGGGACAGCAAACACTGAAGCTTTCTTT
TRBJ2-7	.	TRBV7-2	.	CASSSLKGPTGEQYF	TGTGCCAGCAGCTCACTTAAGGGCCCAACGGGAGAGCAGTACTTC
TRBJ2-7	.	TRBV10-2	TRBD2	CATLGGAYEQYF	TGCGCCACCCTGGGGGGGGCCTACGAGCAGTACTTC
TRBJ2-1	.	TRBV19	.	CASSMQDLTSYNEQFF	TGTGCCAGTAGTATGCAGGACTTGACCTCCTACAATGAGCAGTTCTTC
TRBJ2-7	.	TRBV12-3/TRBV12-4	.	CASSSHSLYEQYF	TGTGCCAGCAGCTCCCATAGTCTGTACGAGCAGTACTTC
TRBJ2-7	.	TRBV5-6	.	CASSLPPTTQYYEQYF	TGTGCCAGCAGCTTGCCGCCCACCACACAGTACTACGAGCAGTACTTC
TRBJ1-1	once	TRBV19	TRBD1	CASDRGQPNTEAFF	TGTGCCAGCGACCGGGGACAGCCGAACACTGAAGCTTTCTTT
TRBJ2-1	.	TRBV7-2	TRBD1	CASSLGQTGRDEQFF	TGTGCCAGCAGCCTGGGACAGACAGGACGAGATGAGCAGTTCTTC
TRBJ1-6	.	TRBV7-9	.	CASSSWTTYNSPLHF	TGTGCCAGCAGCTCATGGACAACTTATAATTCACCCCTCCACTTT
TRBJ2-1	.	TRBV28	TRBD2	CASSSDFLGTSGSPRNEQFF	TGTGCCAGCAGTTCCGATTTCCTCGGGACCAGCGGGAGTCCCCGAAATGAGCAGTTCTTC
TRBJ2-7	once	TRBV5-4	TRBD2	CASSSPGLAVYEQYF	TGTGCCAGCAGCTCTCCGGGACTAGCCGTATACGAGCAGTACTTC
TRBJ1-1	many	TRBV7-8	TRBD1	CASSLDRDRPEAFF	TGTGCCAGCAGCTTAGATAGGGACAGACCTGAAGCTTTCTTT
TRBJ1-2	.	TRBV28	.	CASSGRRGYGYTF	TGTGCCAGCAGTGGACGGAGGGGCTATGGCTACACCTTC
TRBJ1-1	.	TRBV15	.	CATSRDPGSNTEAFF	TGTGCCACCAGCAGAGATCCAGGGTCAAACACTGAAGCTTTCTTT
TRBJ1-1	.	TRBV28	.	CASSFLGGLNTEAFF	TGTGCCAGCAGTTTTCTCGGGGGGTTGAACACTGAAGCTTTCTTT
TRBJ2-6	.	TRBV15	.	CATSRQVLGANVLTF	TGTGCCACCAGCAGACAGGTCCTCGGGGCCAACGTCCTGACTTTC
TRBJ2-2	.	TRBV29-1	.	CSVDSSVHRQLRDCTGELFF	TGCAGCGTTGATAGTTCCGTTCACCGACAGCTAAGGGACTGCACCGGGGAGCTGTTTTTT
TRBJ2-7	once	TRBV30	TRBD2	CAWSSTTRTSGRPSSYEQYF	TGTGCCTGGAGTTCCACTACCCGGACTAGCGGGAGGCCGAGCTCCTACGAGCAGTACTTC